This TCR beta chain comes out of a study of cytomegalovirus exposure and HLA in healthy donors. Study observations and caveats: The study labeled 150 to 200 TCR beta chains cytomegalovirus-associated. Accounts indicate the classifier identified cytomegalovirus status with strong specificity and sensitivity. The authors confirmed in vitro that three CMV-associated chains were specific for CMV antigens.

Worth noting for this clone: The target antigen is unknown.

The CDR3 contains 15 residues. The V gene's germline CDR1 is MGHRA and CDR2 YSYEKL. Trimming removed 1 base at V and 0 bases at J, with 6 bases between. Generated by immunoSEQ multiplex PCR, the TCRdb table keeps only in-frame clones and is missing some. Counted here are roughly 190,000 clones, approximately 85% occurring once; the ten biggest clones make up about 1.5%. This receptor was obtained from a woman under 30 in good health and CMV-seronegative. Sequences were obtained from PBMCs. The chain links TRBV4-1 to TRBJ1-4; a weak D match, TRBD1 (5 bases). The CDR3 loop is CASSQGTPTNEKLFF. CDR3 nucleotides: TGCGCCAGCAGCCAAGGGACACCAACTAATGAAAAACTGTTTTTT.